The 28 T cell receptor beta chains presented below share a single source sample, sequenced in a study of shared clonotypes between healthy human individuals. Here immunoSEQ multiplex PCR was the method, and the copy in TCRdb shows in-frame clones only, minus some. Of roughly 2 million clones in the sample, more than 90% were seen once. The sequencing input was naive CD4+ T cells sorted from blood. Subset meaning: CD45RA+ positively selected. The receptor set was obtained from a man younger than 35 in good health.

To note about this clone: This sample includes further DNA sequences coding for the same CDR3. The chain's CDR3 is CASSPKGGETQYF. For the CDR3, the DNA is TGTGCCAGCTCACCAAAGGGAGGGGAGACCCAGTACTTC. V usage is TRBV18 and J usage is TRBJ2-5; 7 bases are shared with TRBD2. Germline V CDR1 and CDR2: KGHSH, LQKENI. V dropped 2 bases and J dropped 5; count of bases not matched to a gene: 2. CDR3 length: 13 amino acids.

The chain is built from TRBV28 and TRBJ1-4; the D gene is possibly TRBD1 (5 bases). With 5 bases removed from V and 0 bases from J, the gap between germline ends came to 13 bases. Germline lookup yields CDR1 MDHEN and CDR2 SYDVKM. The CDR3 totals 16 residues. CDR3 sequence: CASSPNDSPTNEKLFF. The CDR3 DNA sequence: TGTGCCAGCAGTCCTAACGACAGTCCAACTAATGAAAAACTGTTTTTT. The full variable domain, in which reference TRBV28 and TRBJ1-4 provide the parts outside the CDR3, is DVKVTQSSRYLVKRTGEKVFLECVQDMDHENMFWYRQDPGLGLRLIYFSYDVKMKEKGDIPEGYSVSREKKERFSLILESASTNQTSMYLCASSPNDSPTNEKLFFGSGTQLSVL.

The chain carries TRBV5-1 and TRBJ2-1; 8 nucleotides line up with TRBD1. The CDR3 has 16 residues. Germline CDR1 and CDR2: SGHRS and YFSETQ. The ends lost 0 bases at V and 8 bases at J; junction bases unmatched: 10. As DNA, the CDR3 is TGCGCCAGCAGCTTGGCCCTGGGACAGGCCCTCGATGAGCAGTTCTTC. It is translated as CASSLALGQALDEQFF.

J is TRBJ2-4 and V is TRBV21-1; the DNA was not compared with TRBD1, the D call given in the table. TRBV21-1 is a known pseudogene. This CDR3 comprises 17 residues. The CDR3 loop is CASSKSEQGIAKNIQYF. The CDR3, as DNA: TGTGCCAGCAGCAAATCAGAACAGGGGATAGCCAAAAACATTCAGTACTTC.

The CDR3 nucleotides are TGTGCCAGCAGTGTTGGGGGGCTGAGCACCGGGGAGCTGTTTTTT. Translating it yields CASSVGGLSTGELFF. The chain couples TRBV2 to TRBJ2-2; the D gene could be TRBD1 or TRBD2 (6 bases each). CDR3 length: 15 residues. The germline V and J ends were trimmed by 4 bases and 4 bases, with 13 bases remaining between them. Germline assignment: CDR1 SNHLY and CDR2 FYNNEI.

This rearrangement joins TRBV7-6 to TRBJ1-4, with unresolved D. V gave up 2 bases and J gave up 6 bases, with 7 bases separating them. CDR1 and CDR2 from the germline V gene are SGHVS and FNYEAQ. This CDR3 comprises 13 residues. CDR3 in amino acids: CASSLLFDEKLFF. DNA of the CDR3: TGTGCCAGCAGCTTATTATTCGATGAAAAACTGTTTTTT.

This clone was observed once. The chain carries TRBV10-3 and TRBJ1-1, with D hard to call. This CDR3 has 13 amino acids. V was trimmed by 3 bases and J by 0 bases, leaving 5 bases between them. Per the germline V gene, CDR1 is ENHRY and CDR2 is SYGVKD. The CDR3 here is CAISENLNTEAFF. CDR3 in DNA: TGTGCCATCAGTGAAAACCTGAACACTGAAGCTTTCTTT.

This chain connects TRBV5-4 to TRBJ1-5, with D possibly TRBD1 on 5 matching bases. V lost 4 bases and J 7 bases, leaving 18 bases between the germline ends. Germline V gives CDR1 SGHNT, CDR2 YYREEE (reference sequence). This CDR3 spans 15 amino acids. The DNA for the CDR3 is TGTGCCAGCAGCCCTAGACGCCGGGGCGGGCAGCCCCAGCATTTT. Its protein is CASSPRRRGGQPQHF.

The CDR3 protein is CASSPGTGFYEQYF. CDR3 DNA sequence: TGCGCCAGCAGCCCCGGGACAGGGTTCTACGAGCAGTACTTC. J is TRBJ2-7 and V is TRBV5-1; 9 bases agree with TRBD1. Germline CDR1 and CDR2: SGHRS and YFSETQ. Losses at the gene ends were 4 bases for V and 3 bases for J; bases not matched to a gene: 5. There are 14 residues in the CDR3.

This clone was seen a handful of times. V gene TRBV30 combines with J gene TRBJ2-3; TRBD2 matches 7 bases. The germline V gene has CDR1 GTSNPN and CDR2 SVGIG (reference sequence). This CDR3 region has 13 residues. V was clipped by 5 bases and J by 3 bases; unmatched bases: 5. This chain's CDR3 is CAWDRGVTDTQYF. The CDR3 nucleotides are TGTGCCTGGGACCGGGGGGTAACAGATACGCAGTATTTT.

The chain recombines TRBV30 with TRBJ1-5; possible D gene TRBD1, 5 bases. CDR1 is GTSNPN and CDR2 is SVGIG in the germline V gene (reference sequence). With 0 bases removed from V and 0 bases from J, the gap between germline ends came to 9 bases. This CDR3 region has 15 residues. The DNA for the CDR3 is TGTGCCTGGAGTGTACTCGGGGGTAGCAATCAGCCCCAGCATTTT. This sequence encodes CAWSVLGGSNQPQHF.

The chain recombines TRBV6-5 with TRBJ1-1; tentative D call: TRBD1 (5 bases). Trimming took off 9 bases at V and 10 bases at J, with 21 bases between the two ends. The CDR3 length is 13 residues. Germline CDR1 and CDR2: MNHEY and SVGAGI. The CDR3 is CASFRDYRGGAFF. DNA of the CDR3: TGTGCCAGTTTCCGGGACTACCGTGGGGGAGCTTTCTTT.

V gene TRBV10-2 combines with J gene TRBJ2-3, with D possibly matching TRBD2 (5 bases). CDR3 length: 15 amino acids. The V gene lost 8 bases and the J gene lost 0 bases, with 15 bases spanning the gap. The germline CDR1 and CDR2 sequences are WSHSY and SAAADI. CDR3 loop: CASRLGTGSTDTQYF. The DNA of the CDR3 is TGCGCCAGCCGCCTCGGAACGGGGAGCACAGATACGCAGTATTTT.

As concerns this clone: Other DNA sequences in this sample translate to the same CDR3. The rearrangement links TRBV6-5 to TRBJ1-2, with unresolved D. V shed 6 bases and J shed 0 bases, with 11 bases lying between them. The germline V gene has CDR1 MNHEY and CDR2 SVGAGI. The CDR3 has 14 amino acids. The CDR3 reads CASSPGGSNYGYTF. The CDR3 DNA reads TGTGCCAGCAGCCCGGGTGGGTCTAACTATGGCTACACCTTC.

This chain joins TRBV19 and TRBJ1-5; possible D gene TRBD1, 5 bases. Between the trimmed V and J ends, which lost 4 bases and 6 bases, there was a span of 13 bases. Germline lookup yields CDR1 LNHDA and CDR2 SQIVND (reference sequence). CDR3 length: 14 residues. This chain's CDR3 is CASSRGQGIQPQHF. CDR3 sequence (DNA): TGTGCCAGTAGTAGAGGGCAGGGAATTCAGCCCCAGCATTTT. The whole variable domain, remainder taken from reference TRBV19 and TRBJ1-5, is DGGITQSPKYLFRKEGQNVTLSCEQNLNHDAMYWYRQDPGQGLRLIYYSQIVNDFQKGDIAEGYSVSREKKESFPLTVTSAQKNPTAFYLCASSRGQGIQPQHFGDGTRLSIL.

The chain couples TRBV5-4 to TRBJ2-3; D may be TRBD2 (5 bases). Between the trimmed V and J ends, which lost 2 bases and 6 bases, there was a span of 16 bases. The CDR3 runs to 15 residues. Germline-derived CDR1 and CDR2 are SGHNT and YYREEE (reference sequence). The DNA for the CDR3 is TGTGCCAGCAGCTTCCGGGAAATCCAAGGGGATACGCAGTATTTT. This sequence encodes CASSFREIQGDTQYF.

This rearrangement joins TRBV6-1 to TRBJ1-4; D perhaps matches TRBD1 (5 bases). Germline V gives CDR1 MNHNS, CDR2 SASEGT. The CDR3 loop spans 13 amino acids. With 7 bases removed from V and 4 bases from J, the gap between germline ends came to 10 bases. This chain's CDR3 is CASTRAFNEKLFF. The CDR3 DNA is TGTGCCAGCACCAGGGCATTTAATGAAAAACTGTTTTTT.

This chain uses TRBV5-1 with TRBJ1-6; D may be TRBD1 (6 bases). Trimming left V 6 bases short and J 5 bases short, with 6 bases between. The CDR3 covers 12 residues. Per germline, CDR1 SGHRS and CDR2 YFSETQ. The DNA for the CDR3 is TGCGCCAGCACAGGGGATAATTCACCCCTCCACTTT. Amino acid sequence: CASTGDNSPLHF.

This clone was seen only once. This chain links TRBV7-8 with TRBJ2-1, with D possibly being TRBD2 (6 bases). CDR1 is SGHVS and CDR2 is FQNEAQ in the germline V gene. V shed 7 bases and J shed 5 bases, with 6 bases lying between them. The CDR3 covers 11 residues. CDR3 region: CASIADNEQFF. The CDR3 DNA reads TGTGCCAGCATAGCGGACAATGAGCAGTTCTTC.

The gene calls are TRBV7-2 and TRBJ1-3; TRBD1 matches 8 bases. V was clipped by 3 bases and J by 3 bases; unmatched bases: 4. Germline assignment: CDR1 SGHTA and CDR2 FQGNSA. The CDR3 runs 15 residues. The DNA for the CDR3 is TGTGCCAGCAGCTTTCAGGGGGCGAATGGAAACACCATATATTTT. This gives the protein CASSFQGANGNTIYF.

The CDR3 DNA reads as TGCGCCAGCAGCTTGGGTGCAGGCGCTAACACCGGGGAGCTGTTTTTT. It yields the protein CASSLGAGANTGELFF. The chain recombines TRBV5-1 with TRBJ2-2; D unclear. Germline V gives CDR1 SGHRS, CDR2 YFSETQ. The CDR3 covers 16 residues. Trimming took off 0 bases at V and 2 bases at J, with 11 bases between the two ends. The whole variable domain, filled in from reference TRBV5-1 and TRBJ2-2, reads KAGVTQTPRYLIKTRGQQVTLSCSPISGHRSVSWYQQTPGQGLQFLFEYFSETQRNKGNFPGRFSGRQFSNSRSEMNVSTLELGDSALYLCASSLGAGANTGELFFGEGSRLTVL.

This chain joins TRBV28 and TRBJ2-5, with 8 bases matching TRBD2. CDR3 length: 15 amino acids. V was pared by 6 bases and J by 7 bases, with 13 bases of the junction left unmatched. CDR1 MDHEN and CDR2 SYDVKM come from the germline V gene. The CDR3 here is CASSPSGGPIGTQYF. DNA for the CDR3: TGTGCCAGCAGCCCCTCGGGGGGGCCGATTGGGACCCAGTACTTC.

The genes are TRBV25-1 and TRBJ1-3, with unresolved D. This CDR3 contains 15 residues. V was shortened by 3 bases and J by 0 bases, with 9 bases between the two germline ends. Germline V gene lookup returns CDR1 MGHDK and CDR2 SYGVNS. This chain's CDR3 is CASSDPRSSGNTIYF. CDR3 nucleotide sequence: TGTGCCAGCAGTGACCCCCGAAGCTCTGGAAACACCATATATTTT.

The rearrangement links TRBV30 to TRBJ1-5, with D tentatively TRBD1 (5 bases). The CDR3 extends over 15 amino acids. V shed 3 bases and J shed 6 bases, with 18 bases lying between them. CDR1 and CDR2 (germline): GTSNPN, SVGIG (reference sequence). The CDR3 nucleotides read TGTGCCTGGAGGCAAGCGGGGGGGATTTTTCAGCCCCAGCATTTT. Its protein product is CAWRQAGGIFQPQHF.

The V call is TRBV30, the J call TRBJ1-1; TRBD1 agrees at 7 bases. Germline-derived CDR1 and CDR2 are GTSNPN and SVGIG (reference sequence). Germline trimming cut 5 bases from V and 6 bases from J; bases unmatched to any gene: 9. CDR3 length: 13 residues. The CDR3 coding sequence is TGTGCCTGGCAGGGGGAGATAGTCGCTGAAGCTTTCTTT. The encoded protein is CAWQGEIVAEAFF. Together with reference TRBV30 and TRBJ1-1, the CDR3 gives the full variable domain: SQTIHQWPATLVQPVGSPLSLECTVEGTSNPNLYWYRQAAGRGLQLLFYSVGIGQISSEVPQNLSASRPQDRQFILSSKKLLLSDSGFYLCAWQGEIVAEAFFGQGTRLTVV.

This chain links TRBV9 with TRBJ2-3; TRBD1 is a possible D gene (5 bases). Trimming took off 0 bases at V and 2 bases at J, with 10 bases between the two ends. The germline CDR1 and CDR2 sequences are SGDLS and YYNGEE. The CDR3 runs 15 residues. The CDR3 DNA reads TGTGCCAGCAGCGTAGCCGGACAAAACACAGATACGCAGTATTTT. Its protein is CASSVAGQNTDTQYF.

Worth noting for this clone: At the DNA level, this CDR3 is encoded by other sequences in the same sample as well. The V call is TRBV5-1, the J call TRBJ1-2; weak D call: TRBD1 (6 bases). This CDR3 spans 14 amino acids. CDR1 is SGHRS, CDR2 YFSETQ, per germline. The V end lost 0 bases, the J end lost 2 bases, and 8 bases lay between the germline ends. CDR3 sequence: CASSLDQGNYGYTF. In nucleotides, the CDR3 is TGCGCCAGCAGCTTGGATCAGGGGAACTATGGCTACACCTTC.

V and J are TRBV11-2 and TRBJ1-2; D is undetermined. The germline V and J ends were trimmed by 0 bases and 8 bases, with 13 bases remaining between them. CDR1 is SGHAT and CDR2 is FQNNGV in the germline V gene. CDR3 length: 14 amino acids. CDR3 DNA: TGTGCCAGCAGCTTAGATAACCTTAGAACGGGCTACACCTTC. The encoded protein is CASSLDNLRTGYTF.